This T cell receptor beta chain was profiled in a study of identical twins. Template switching added a universal primer site, and cDNA bore unique molecular identifiers. TCRdb re-analysed the 5' RACE reads in MiXCR, keeping a single row per CDR3 protein. Of about 470,000 distinct CDR3 sequences detected, 24% appear once; the ten largest clones hold about 2.7%. A remark on this clonotype: An end of the junction differs from the germline gene, which may be a read error.

The CDR3 sequence is 12 residues long. These data are also associated with another study on T cells expressing NK-cell markers. Per that study: An anti-gamma-delta TCR antibody was added in several experiments. It restricted sorting to alpha-beta TCR-expressing T cells. In a group of about six donors, dominant NKG2C+ clonotypes represented 1.0-7.0% of CD8+ T cells. Expanded clones of NKG2C+ T cells had an unclear HCMV specificity.

Sequenced sample: CD4+ T cells sorted from blood. The TCR originated in a woman aged 18 to 35 in good health. The V call is TRBV12-3 or TRBV12-4, the J call TRBJ1-2; D uncertain. The CDR3 DNA sequence: TGTGCCAGCAGTTTCGCGGGGTATGGCTACCCCTTC. Amino acid sequence: CASSFAGYGYPF.